The clone carrying this TCR beta chain was seen just once. These data come from a study of T cell clonotyping in hematopoietic cell transplantation. The CDR3 consists of 15 residues. Germline assignment: CDR1 SNHLY and CDR2 FYNNEI. Trimming removed 8 bases at V and 5 bases at J, with 22 bases between. Using immunoSEQ multiplex PCR, the repertoire was profiled, and TCRdb retains in-frame clones only, with some absent. There are tens of thousands of clones in the sample; 90% to 95% occur only once, and about 0.8% lies in the top ten. The specimen sequenced was peripheral blood mononuclear cells. This sequence originates from a woman aged 50 to 60 in good health. Some clones in this sample may be carry-over from other donors' samples. This chain links TRBV2 with TRBJ2-7, with a possible D match to TRBD2 (5 bases). The CDR3 protein is CASVSDSAHPNEQYF. The CDR3 bases are TGTGCCAGCGTTAGTGATAGCGCCCATCCCAACGAGCAGTACTTC.